This entry lists 15 T cell receptor beta chains sequenced from one sample in a study of T cells in Graves' hyperthyroidism and ophthalmopathy (dated by TCRdb to the late 2010s). The receptor library was made with multiplex PCR. TCRdb records Illumina HiSeq 2000 as the sequencer. The TCR beta CDR3 regions were amplified from the RNA transcripts. The first round of RT-PCR for the TCR CDR3 was performed with the HTBI primer set and the Qiagen OneStep RT-PCR kit. Starting from the raw public reads, TCRdb applied fastp trimming at Q25, assembled clones with MiXCR and retained in-frame beta chains. Rows with one shared CDR3 protein collapse into an entry with the most common genes and DNA. Here the sample has about 400,000 distinct CDR3 sequences; about a sixth occur a single time. Roughly 14% of the sample is held by the ten biggest clonotypes. The sequenced sample consisted of blood. The receptors here all came from a woman aged 18-29 years with Graves' hyperthyroidism.

This clonotype was found many times. This sequence joins TRBV4-2 and TRBJ1-5; TRBD1 might be the D (6 bases). V lost 0 bases and J lost 2, with 14 bases in between. Germline V CDR1 and CDR2: LGHNA, YNFKEQ. CDR3 length: 17 amino acids. This chain's CDR3 is CASSQDGTSGGNQPQHF. The CDR3 DNA sequence: TGTGCCAGCAGCCAAGATGGGACGTCAGGGGGCAATCAGCCCCAGCATTTT.

A word on this clonotype: Sequence at one end of the junction differs from germline and may be a read error. The V call is TRBV2, the J call TRBJ1-6; D unclear. CDR3 length: 14 amino acids. Per the germline V gene, CDR1 is SNHLY and CDR2 is FYNNEI. The CDR3: CASRAGSYNSPLYF. In DNA, the CDR3 is TGTGCCAGCAGGGCGGGCTCCTATAATTCACCCCTCTACTTT. Full variable domain (outside the CDR3, taken from reference TRBV2 and TRBJ1-6): EPEVTQTPSHQVTQMGQEVILRCVPISNHLYFYWYRQILGQKVEFLVSFYNNEISEKSEIFDDQFSVERPDGSNFTLKIRSTKLEDSAMYFCASRAGSYNSPLYFGNGTRLTVT.

The table lists this clonotype with a few counts. The germline gene is not matched at one end of the junction; a read error may be the cause. The CDR3 sequence: CAASRGRDSYEQYF. The CDR3 nucleotides read TGTGCCGCCAGCAGAGGCCGTGATTCCTACGAGCAGTACTTC. V usage is TRBV15 and J usage is TRBJ2-7; the D is unclear. The CDR3 extends over 14 amino acids. CDR1 is LNHNV and CDR2 is YYDKDF in the germline V gene (reference sequence).

This clonotype was detected ten times or more. The chain uses TRBV9 and TRBJ1-2, with 8 positions matching TRBD1. Unmatched junction bases numbered 10, after V lost 1 base and J lost 2 bases. The germline V gene has CDR1 SGDLS and CDR2 YYNGEE. This CDR3 has 17 residues. The CDR3 DNA reads as TGTGCCAGCAGCGTACGCCCCGGGGCAGGGGGCAACTATGGCTACACCTTC. The encoded protein is CASSVRPGAGGNYGYTF.

This clonotype turned up a few times. The chain combines TRBV19 with TRBJ2-5; D is possibly TRBD1 (6 bases). The V end lost 5 bases, the J end lost 3 bases, and 13 bases lay between the germline ends. The CDR3 contains 14 residues. The germline CDR1 and CDR2 sequences are LNHDA and SQIVND (reference sequence). The CDR3 is CASSDTGLEETQYF. The CDR3 coding sequence is TGTGCCAGTAGTGACACAGGGTTGGAAGAGACCCAGTACTTC.

This clonotype occurred a few times. V is TRBV7-3 and J is TRBJ2-1, with TRBD1 matching over 9 bases. With 5 bases clipped from V and 6 bases from J, the junction kept 8 bases outside the gene matches. Germline V lookup: CDR1 SGHTA, CDR2 FQGTGA. The CDR3 is made up of 15 amino acids. CDR3: CASSVGQGTLNEQFF. CDR3 nucleotides: TGTGCCAGCAGCGTGGGACAGGGTACTCTCAATGAGCAGTTCTTC.

Comment on this clonotype: It may be a read error: a sequence one base away is much more abundant. The chain employs TRBV27 and TRBJ2-7, with 11 bases lining up with TRBD2. The ends lost 6 bases at V and 2 bases at J; junction bases unmatched: 3. The CDR3 covers 14 residues. The germline V gene has CDR1 MNHEY and CDR2 SMNVEV (reference sequence). DNA for the CDR3: TGTGCCAGCAGGCCTAGCGGGGGGCCCTACGAGCAGTACTTC. It specifies CASRPSGGPYEQYF.

This clonotype has a handful of counts. The J gene is TRBJ1-5, the V gene TRBV12-3 or TRBV12-4, with D perhaps matching TRBD1 (5 bases). V was shortened by 6 bases and J by 3 bases, with 15 bases between the two germline ends. CDR3 length: 15 residues. CDR3 region: CASRPTGAHNQPQHF. The CDR3 bases are TGTGCCAGCAGGCCCACCGGGGCCCACAATCAGCCCCAGCATTTT.

The V call is TRBV15, the J call TRBJ2-1, with no clear D. The CDR3 spans 15 residues. CDR1 LNHNV and CDR2 YYDKDF come from the germline V gene (reference sequence). Trimming took off 5 bases at V and 7 bases at J, with 18 bases between the two ends. In DNA, the CDR3 is TGTGCCACCAGCCTCCGGAGTAACAGAGTAAATGAGCAGTTCTTC. The encoded protein is CATSLRSNRVNEQFF.

This clonotype has at least ten counts. The V gene is TRBV3-1, the J gene TRBJ2-3, with a possible D match to TRBD2 (5 bases). Germline-derived CDR1 and CDR2 are LGHDT and YNNKEL (reference sequence). V shed 2 bases and J shed 2 bases, with 11 bases lying between them. The CDR3 totals 15 residues. CDR3 protein: CASSQQAVTTDTQYF. CDR3 sequence (DNA): TGTGCCAGCAGCCAACAAGCGGTCACCACAGATACGCAGTATTTT.

The V call is TRBV3-1, the J call TRBJ2-6; D is perhaps TRBD2 (6 bases). This CDR3 has 18 amino acids. V was cut by 2 bases and J by 0 bases, with 14 bases left in between. In germline, CDR1 is LGHDT, CDR2 YNNKEL (reference sequence). The CDR3 loop reads CASSQTGTSLSGANVLTF. The CDR3 region has the DNA TGTGCCAGCAGCCAAACCGGGACTTCTCTCTCTGGGGCCAACGTCCTGACTTTC.

The V and J genes are TRBV20-1 and TRBJ2-5; no reliable D call. The CDR3 sequence is 10 residues long. V dropped 6 bases and J dropped 5 bases, with 7 bases sitting between them. The V gene's germline CDR1 is DFQATT and CDR2 SNEGSKA (reference sequence). CDR3 amino acids: CSATFETQYF. The DNA for the CDR3 is TGCAGTGCAACATTTGAGACCCAGTACTTC.

The chain couples TRBV6-9 to TRBJ2-6, with TRBD2 identical over 8 bases. The CDR3 runs to 17 residues. Looked up from germline, CDR1 is MNHGY and CDR2 is SVAAGI. The ends lost 4 bases at V and 2 bases at J; junction bases unmatched: 7. The CDR3 nucleotides are TGTGCCAGCAGTTTCTCGGGGGGGGGCGCTGGGGCCAACGTCCTGACTTTC. Its translation: CASSFSGGGAGANVLTF.

At least ten counts were recorded for this clonotype. The chain employs TRBV29-1 and TRBJ2-3; 13 bases are shared with TRBD2. V shed 3 bases and J 2 bases; nucleotides not matched to a gene: 5. Germline CDR1 is SQVTM and CDR2 is ANQGSEA. The CDR3 runs 16 residues. The chain's CDR3 is CSVDGLAGEVTDTQYF. CDR3 coding DNA: TGCAGCGTTGATGGACTAGCGGGGGAAGTCACAGATACGCAGTATTTT.

This clonotype was counted ten times or more. This chain joins TRBV5-1 and TRBJ1-1; D unresolved. Trimming took 4 bases from V and 0 from J, leaving 10 bases between them. Germline CDR1 SGHRS, CDR2 YFSETQ. The CDR3 length is 14 residues. The CDR3 here is CASSLDRLNTEAFF. For the CDR3, the DNA is TGCGCCAGCAGCCTGGACCGATTGAACACTGAAGCTTTCTTT.